Sequencing of this TCR beta chain was carried out in a study of blood T cells in healthy people across ages. Study-level points and caveats: Naive T cell percentage strongly correlated with TCR beta diversity.

Primers used in a second PCR of roughly 7 to 12 cycles were a sample-barcoded 5' primer and a J-beta primer mix. One entry per CDR3 protein, called by TCRdb with MiXCR from the 5' RACE reads. The sample has 730,000 or so distinct CDR3 sequences; roughly 43% are singletons. To note about this clonotype: The antigen is undetermined.

CDR3 size: 16 residues. Germline assignment: CDR1 MDHEN and CDR2 SYDVKM. After removal of 1 base from V and 13 bases from J, the junction contained 16 bases not matched to a gene. The chain has TRBV28 and TRBJ2-1, with 7 bases fitting TRBD1. The source is a man of 80 years or more in good health. The sequencing input was blood. This CDR3 reads CASSLSAAGGRETQFF. The CDR3 bases are TGTGCCAGCAGTTTATCCGCGGCAGGGGGTAGGGAGACCCAGTTCTTC.